The 25 T cell receptor beta chains reported below all come from one sample, sequenced in a study of shared clonotypes between healthy human individuals. The method was immunoSEQ multiplex PCR; TCRdb's version includes in-frame clones alone and lacks a portion of them. The sample includes some 2,100,000 clones, 85% to 95% of them seen just once. Naive CD8 populations comprised CD45RO-negative cells positively selected for CCR7, excluding terminally differentiated effector memory CD45RA+ cells. The specimen was naive CD8+ T cells from PBMCs. Receptors were obtained from a man younger than 35 in good health. Some clones in this sample may be carry-over from other donors' samples.

J is TRBJ2-1 and V is TRBV5-1, with D unresolved. V was clipped by 7 bases and J by 5 bases, with 16 bases between them. The CDR3 totals 14 residues. The V gene's germline CDR1 is SGHRS and CDR2 YFSETQ. CDR3 sequence reads: CASDSGVTNNEQFF. The CDR3 region has the DNA TGCGCCAGCGATAGTGGCGTAACAAACAATGAGCAGTTCTTC.

J is TRBJ2-7 and V is TRBV28, with a possible D match to TRBD1 (5 bases). This CDR3 region has 13 residues. Germline V lookup: CDR1 MDHEN, CDR2 SYDVKM. The V and J ends lost 2 bases and 5 bases respectively, with 10 bases between them. The CDR3 bases are TGTGCCAGCAGTTTAGATGGGGCCGACGAGCAGTACTTC. Protein: CASSLDGADEQYF. Complete variable domain (other parts from reference TRBV28 and TRBJ2-7): DVKVTQSSRYLVKRTGEKVFLECVQDMDHENMFWYRQDPGLGLRLIYFSYDVKMKEKGDIPEGYSVSREKKERFSLILESASTNQTSMYLCASSLDGADEQYFGPGTRLTVT.

J is TRBJ1-2 and V is TRBV19; 11 bases match TRBD1. Losses at the gene ends were 6 bases for V and 6 bases for J; bases not matched to a gene: 6. The length of the CDR3 is 14 residues. The germline V gene has CDR1 LNHDA and CDR2 SQIVND (reference sequence). CDR3 bases: TGTGCCAGTAGGGTGGACAGGGGGCAGGATGGCTACACCTTC. Translation gives CASRVDRGQDGYTF.

The chain combines TRBV29-1 with TRBJ2-3; 12 bases agree with TRBD2. The germline V gene has CDR1 SQVTM and CDR2 ANQGSEA. The J segment lost 6 bases and the V segment lost 4 bases, leaving 5 bases of the junction unmatched. This CDR3 is 14 amino acids long. CDR3 in DNA: TGCAGCGTTGGGTCTAGCGGGAGGGGCGATACGCAGTATTTT. Amino acid sequence: CSVGSSGRGDTQYF.

The J gene is TRBJ2-1, the V gene TRBV6-1, with a tentative D call TRBD2 (6 bases). From germline, CDR1 is MNHNS and CDR2 SASEGT. Trimming shortened V by 6 bases and J by 8 bases, and 20 bases separated the two germline ends. The CDR3 contains 15 residues. The CDR3 DNA sequence: TGTGCCAGCAGCTTACCGGGACTGGCCGGGCATGAGCAGTTCTTC. Translated, it gives CASSLPGLAGHEQFF.

The chain combines TRBV2 with TRBJ2-3, with TRBD1 identical over 8 bases. V lost 4 bases to trimming and J lost 4 bases; unmatched junction nucleotides: 7. In germline, CDR1 is SNHLY, CDR2 FYNNEI. The CDR3 length is 15 residues. The CDR3 is CASSGGQVNPDTQYF. CDR3 DNA: TGTGCCAGCAGTGGGGGACAGGTTAACCCAGATACGCAGTATTTT.

The chain links TRBV10-2 to TRBJ2-7, with D possibly being TRBD1 (6 bases). The CDR3 totals 14 residues. Trimming stripped 3 bases from V and 2 bases from J, with 11 bases between. Germline CDR1 WSHSY, CDR2 SAAADI. The CDR3 protein is CASSDTGFPYEQYF. The CDR3 DNA is TGCGCCAGCAGTGACACAGGGTTTCCCTACGAGCAGTACTTC.

As for this clone: The same CDR3 also results from other DNA sequences found in this sample. The rearrangement uses TRBV28 and TRBJ1-2; no firm D call. The CDR3 loop spans 12 amino acids. The V end was cut by 3 bases, the J end by 8 bases, with 10 bases between. Germline CDR1 MDHEN, CDR2 SYDVKM. CDR3 loop: CASSFGLGGYTF. In DNA, the CDR3 is TGTGCCAGCAGTTTTGGGCTCGGGGGCTACACCTTC.

There are a few counts of this clone. The J gene is TRBJ2-7, the V gene TRBV28; TRBD1 might be the D (6 bases). Germline assignment: CDR1 MDHEN and CDR2 SYDVKM. V lost 2 bases, J lost 2 bases, and 10 bases lay in between. The CDR3 has 14 residues. Here the CDR3 reads CASSLAGQTYEQYF. As DNA, the CDR3 is TGTGCCAGCAGTTTAGCCGGACAGACCTACGAGCAGTACTTC.

V usage is TRBV7-9 and J usage is TRBJ1-1; 7 nucleotides match TRBD1. Germline V lookup: CDR1 SEHNR, CDR2 FQNEAQ (reference sequence). The V and J ends lost 5 bases and 7 bases, in that order; junction bases with no gene match: 13. This CDR3 is built from 15 residues. CDR3 region: CASSQGVGGHIEAFF. CDR3 coding DNA: TGTGCCAGCAGCCAGGGGGTAGGGGGCCATATTGAAGCTTTCTTT. The complete variable domain, with remaining parts taken from reference TRBV7-9 and TRBJ1-1, reads DTGVSQNPRHKITKRGQNVTFRCDPISEHNRLYWYRQTLGQGPEFLTYFQNEAQLEKSRLLSDRFSAERPKGSFSTLEIQRTEQGDSAMYLCASSQGVGGHIEAFFGQGTRLTVV.

The chain carries TRBV6-1 and TRBJ1-1, with D possibly TRBD1 on 5 matching bases. V was clipped by 2 bases and J by 11 bases, with 15 bases between them. The V gene's germline CDR1 is MNHNS and CDR2 SASEGT. This CDR3 region has 13 residues. The CDR3 region has the DNA TGTGCCAGCAGTGAATGGGGGGACCAACGGGCTTTCTTT. This codes for CASSEWGDQRAFF.

This chain links TRBV11-3 with TRBJ2-1, with D perhaps matching TRBD1 (5 bases). The CDR3 covers 16 residues. The germline CDR1 and CDR2 sequences are SGHNT and YENEEA. Trimming shortened V by 5 bases and J by 0 bases, and 14 bases separated the two germline ends. CDR3 sequence: CASSPRTPGSYNEQFF. The CDR3 region has the DNA TGTGCCAGCAGCCCCCGGACACCCGGCTCCTACAATGAGCAGTTCTTC.

As regards this clone: The sample holds other DNA sequences that translate to the same CDR3. CDR3 residues: CASSLYRGNQPQHF. The CDR3 nucleotides read TGTGCCAGCAGTTTATATCGCGGCAATCAGCCCCAGCATTTT. V usage is TRBV28 and J usage is TRBJ1-5; D unclear. This CDR3 spans 14 amino acids. Germline CDR1 and CDR2: MDHEN and SYDVKM. The ends were cut back, 1 base at V and 2 bases at J, with 6 bases in the middle.

The rearrangement links TRBV27 to TRBJ1-4, with D tentatively TRBD1 (5 bases). CDR1 is MNHEY, CDR2 SMNVEV, per germline (reference sequence). V gave up 2 bases and J gave up 12 bases, with 19 bases separating them. The CDR3 has 15 amino acids. CDR3 sequence reads: CASSLLPGNGGELFF. In nucleotides, the CDR3 is TGTGCCAGCAGTTTACTTCCAGGGAATGGCGGGGAACTGTTTTTT.

The chain recombines TRBV6-1 with TRBJ2-2, with unresolved D. From germline, CDR1 is MNHNS and CDR2 SASEGT. Trimming removed 8 bases at V and 9 bases at J, with 10 bases between. The CDR3 runs to 11 residues. Here the CDR3 DNA reads TGTGCCAGCTCTAATTGGCGGGAGCTGTTTTTT. It specifies CASSNWRELFF.

The chain uses TRBV5-1 and TRBJ2-5; TRBD2 is a possible D gene (6 bases). Germline CDR1 reads SGHRS; CDR2 reads YFSETQ. The CDR3 covers 15 residues. Trimming shortened V by 5 bases and J by 2 bases, and 16 bases separated the two germline ends. The CDR3 protein is CASRTDGGRQETQYF. CDR3 DNA: TGCGCCAGCAGAACTGACGGGGGTAGGCAAGAGACCCAGTACTTC.

The CDR3 region is CASSTGLEAFF. The CDR3 DNA sequence: TGTGCCAGCAGCACGGGACTTGAGGCTTTCTTT. This chain uses TRBV5-6 with TRBJ1-1, with D possibly being TRBD1 (5 bases). This CDR3 has 11 residues. The germline V gene encodes CDR1 SGHDT and CDR2 YYEEEE. V was cut by 4 bases and J by 11 bases, with 12 bases left in between.

The V gene is TRBV28, the J gene TRBJ2-3; D is possibly TRBD2 (5 bases). CDR1 MDHEN and CDR2 SYDVKM come from the germline V gene. V lost 5 bases and J lost 0, with 12 bases in between. This CDR3 is 15 amino acids long. The CDR3 spells CASSGRWPSTDTQYF. CDR3 DNA sequence: TGTGCCAGCAGTGGGAGATGGCCCAGCACAGATACGCAGTATTTT.

This clone was seen more than once but under ten times. J is TRBJ1-1 and V is TRBV6-4; no clear D gene. The germline V gene encodes CDR1 MRHNA and CDR2 SNTAGT. The V gene lost 4 bases and the J gene lost 7 bases, with 7 bases spanning the gap. This CDR3 is 11 amino acids long. CDR3 sequence reads: CASSVYGEAFF. CDR3 sequence (DNA): TGTGCCAGCAGTGTCTACGGTGAAGCTTTCTTT.

The rearrangement joins TRBV7-6 to TRBJ2-5; D is uncertain. The CDR3 covers 16 residues. Germline V gene sequence: CDR1 SGHVS, CDR2 FNYEAQ. The V gene lost 2 bases and the J gene lost 5 bases, with 18 bases spanning the gap. DNA of the CDR3: TGTGCCAGCAGCTTAATCTTCACTCCGGCTAAGGAGACCCAGTACTTC. This sequence encodes CASSLIFTPAKETQYF.

The chain employs TRBV11-2 and TRBJ2-1, with 10 bases lining up with TRBD1. The CDR3 is 16 residues long. Germline-derived CDR1 and CDR2 are SGHAT and FQNNGV. V shed 5 bases, J shed 4 bases, and the junction held 8 bases outside the gene matches. The CDR3, as DNA: TGTGCCAGCAGCGACCGGGACAGGGGACTTTACAATGAGCAGTTCTTC. Residues: CASSDRDRGLYNEQFF.

V usage is TRBV9 and J usage is TRBJ2-5, with a possible D match to TRBD1 (6 bases). The CDR3 sequence is 14 residues long. Germline CDR1 is SGDLS and CDR2 is YYNGEE. V was shortened by 0 bases and J by 3 bases, with 9 bases between the two germline ends. The CDR3: CASSVGHREETQYF. The DNA of the CDR3 is TGTGCCAGCAGCGTAGGGCACAGGGAAGAGACCCAGTACTTC.

The count of this clone is one. The chain recombines TRBV2 with TRBJ1-1; maybe TRBD1 (5 bases). This CDR3 is built from 15 residues. The V gene lost 5 bases and the J gene lost 0 bases, with 13 bases spanning the gap. The V gene's germline CDR1 is SNHLY and CDR2 FYNNEI. The CDR3 nucleotides are TGTGCCAGCAGTAGAGGGGCACTTGTGAACACTGAAGCTTTCTTT. Its translation: CASSRGALVNTEAFF.

The genes are TRBV10-3 and TRBJ2-7; TRBD2 is a possible D gene (5 bases). This CDR3 has 16 residues. V shed 2 bases and J shed 0 bases, with 14 bases lying between them. The germline gives CDR1 ENHRY, CDR2 SYGVKD. DNA of the CDR3: TGTGCCATCAGTGAGCCAGGTGGCGGACTCTCCTACGAGCAGTACTTC. It yields the protein CAISEPGGGLSYEQYF.

Concerning this clone: Other DNA sequences in the same sample also yield this CDR3. The chain links TRBV28 to TRBJ1-2; 8 nucleotides align to TRBD1. The V gene's germline CDR1 is MDHEN and CDR2 SYDVKM. The CDR3 is 13 residues long. V shed 3 bases and J 6 bases; nucleotides not matched to a gene: 3. The CDR3 reads CASSFQGANGYTF. The CDR3 nucleotides read TGTGCCAGCAGTTTCCAGGGGGCAAATGGCTACACCTTC.